The 15 T cell receptor beta chains listed next were all sequenced from one sample in a study of cytomegalovirus exposure and HLA in healthy donors. PCR involved 60 Vbeta and 13 Jbeta primers. The data were produced by immunoSEQ multiplex PCR, yet TCRdb's version contains in-frame clones alone and is incomplete. The sample lists some 100,000 clones; about three fifths were seen once. Material: PBMCs. The origin of the receptors is a woman aged 25 to 45 in good health and CMV-seropositive.

This chain connects TRBV7-3 to TRBJ2-2; 7 bases agree with TRBD2. The V segment lost 5 bases and the J segment 0 bases; nucleotides outside the gene matches: 9. CDR3 length equals 17 residues. In germline, CDR1 is SGHTA, CDR2 FQGTGA. In DNA form, the CDR3 reads TGTGCCAGCAGCCGAAATACCGGGGGGACGAACACCGGGGAGCTGTTTTTT. Residues: CASSRNTGGTNTGELFF.

V usage is TRBV6-5 and J usage is TRBJ2-4; TRBD2 agrees at 8 bases. CDR3 length: 13 residues. From germline, CDR1 is MNHEY and CDR2 SVGAGI. Germline trimming cut 6 bases from V and 7 bases from J; bases unmatched to any gene: 5. The CDR3 DNA follows: TGTGCCAGCAGGGGCCCGGGGGGGAACATTCAGTACTTC. It specifies CASRGPGGNIQYF.

The chain recombines TRBV30 with TRBJ1-5; D is unclear. This CDR3 has 14 amino acids. V was trimmed by 0 bases and J by 1 base, leaving 7 bases between them. From germline, CDR1 is GTSNPN and CDR2 SVGIG (reference sequence). CDR3 amino acids: CAWSVEGSNQPQHF. CDR3 coding DNA: TGTGCCTGGAGTGTAGAGGGAAGCAATCAGCCCCAGCATTTT.

This chain joins TRBV5-1 and TRBJ1-1; D is unclear. V was cut by 4 bases and J by 2 bases, with 12 bases left in between. The germline V gene encodes CDR1 SGHRS and CDR2 YFSETQ. This CDR3 is built from 14 residues. The CDR3 DNA is TGCGCCAGCAGCCGCGGGCAAACCAACACTGAAGCTTTCTTT. Amino acids: CASSRGQTNTEAFF.

The V and J genes are TRBV11-3 and TRBJ2-7; 7 bases fit TRBD2. CDR3 length equals 15 residues. The trim removed 0 bases at V and 2 bases at J, leaving 4 bases unmatched. In germline, CDR1 is SGHNT, CDR2 YENEEA. The CDR3 loop reads CASSLEGGIPYEQYF. In DNA, the CDR3 is TGTGCCAGCAGCTTAGAGGGGGGGATTCCCTACGAGCAGTACTTC.

This clone appeared once. CDR3 in amino acids: CASRWRTPPRGEQYF. The CDR3 DNA follows: TGTGCCAGCAGATGGAGGACACCACCCCGGGGGGAGCAGTACTTC. This chain links TRBV2 with TRBJ2-7; a weak D match, TRBD2 (6 bases). CDR3 length: 15 amino acids. Germline assignment: CDR1 SNHLY and CDR2 FYNNEI. V was clipped by 6 bases and J by 7 bases, with 22 bases between them.

In its sample, this clone was seen a few times. The chain has TRBV11-2 and TRBJ2-1, with a possible D match to TRBD2 (7 bases). Trimming left V 5 bases short and J 5 bases short, with 25 bases between. In germline, CDR1 is SGHAT, CDR2 FQNNGV. This CDR3 region has 18 residues. CDR3 in amino acids: CASSPRFLGGGPNNEQFF. In nucleotides, the CDR3 is TGTGCCAGCAGCCCCCGATTTTTAGGGGGGGGGCCAAACAATGAGCAGTTCTTC.

The CDR3, as DNA: TGTGCCAGCAGCTTAGTAGCGAACACCGGGGAGCTGTTTTTT. Encoded protein: CASSLVANTGELFF. V and J are TRBV7-7 and TRBJ2-2; D gene unclear. The length of the CDR3 is 14 residues. V was clipped by 1 base and J by 0 bases, with 3 bases between them. Germline CDR1 SSHAT, CDR2 FNYEAQ (reference sequence). The complete variable domain, with remaining parts taken from reference TRBV7-7 and TRBJ2-2, reads GAGVSQSPRYKVTKRGQDVTLRCDPISSHATLYWYQQALGQGPEFLTYFNYEAQPDKSGLPSDRFSAERPEGSISTLTIQRTEQRDSAMYRCASSLVANTGELFFGEGSRLTVL.

This chain joins TRBV27 and TRBJ2-3; TRBD2 matches at 8 bases. Germline trimming cut 1 base from V and 2 bases from J; bases unmatched to any gene: 5. The germline V gene encodes CDR1 MNHEY and CDR2 SMNVEV (reference sequence). The CDR3 is made up of 16 amino acids. This CDR3 reads CASSLLGGGLTDTQYF. The DNA of the CDR3 is TGTGCCAGCAGTTTATTGGGCGGGGGGCTCACAGATACGCAGTATTTT.

The chain combines TRBV11-3 with TRBJ1-1; D is uncertain. Germline values: CDR1 SGHNT, CDR2 YENEEA. V lost 5 bases to trimming and J lost 4 bases, with 17 bases between them. There are 15 residues in the CDR3. CDR3 sequence (DNA): TGTGCCAGCAGCCTCGGGTCAACCCCGAGCACTGAAGCTTTCTTT. Protein sequence: CASSLGSTPSTEAFF.

The chain employs TRBV4-2 and TRBJ1-6; 10 positions agree with TRBD1. CDR1 is LGHNA, CDR2 YNFKEQ, per germline. J gave up 9 bases and V 0 bases, and 2 bases lay outside the gene matches. CDR3 length: 15 amino acids. In DNA form, the CDR3 reads TGTGCCAGCAGCCAAGAAGGGGACAGGGGTTCACCCCTCCACTTT. As protein: CASSQEGDRGSPLHF.

The chain couples TRBV29-1 to TRBJ2-1; 8 nucleotides match TRBD2. The junction had 11 bases not matched to a gene; V was cut back by 6 bases and J by 4 bases. CDR1 is SQVTM, CDR2 ANQGSEA, per germline. CDR3 length: 15 amino acids. The CDR3 sequence is CSVPRGGGMYNEQFF. The CDR3 DNA sequence: TGCAGCGTCCCCCGGGGCGGGGGGATGTACAATGAGCAGTTCTTC.

This chain connects TRBV10-3 to TRBJ1-2, with D maybe TRBD1 (5 bases). The CDR3 runs to 13 residues. V lost 5 bases and J lost 8, with 15 bases in between. The germline gives CDR1 ENHRY, CDR2 SYGVKD. CDR3 bases: TGTGCCATCAGTATGGACCAAAGGGGAGGCTACACCTTC. Translation: CAISMDQRGGYTF.

This clone was detected a few times. J is TRBJ2-3 and V is TRBV6-1, with 16 bases aligning to TRBD2. The CDR3 is 16 residues long. In germline, CDR1 is MNHNS, CDR2 SASEGT. The V segment lost 3 bases and the J segment 8 bases; nucleotides outside the gene matches: 5. The CDR3 loop is CASSEGTSGGAGTQYF. CDR3 coding DNA: TGTGCCAGCAGTGAGGGGACTAGCGGGGGGGCCGGTACGCAGTATTTT.

The gene calls are TRBV20-1 and TRBJ2-3; D is unclear. From germline, CDR1 is DFQATT and CDR2 SNEGSKA (reference sequence). The V end lost 1 base, the J end lost 6 bases, and 2 bases lay between the germline ends. The CDR3 has 10 amino acids. The CDR3 DNA follows: TGCAGTGCTAGAGCGGATACGCAGTATTTT. Its protein product is CSARADTQYF.